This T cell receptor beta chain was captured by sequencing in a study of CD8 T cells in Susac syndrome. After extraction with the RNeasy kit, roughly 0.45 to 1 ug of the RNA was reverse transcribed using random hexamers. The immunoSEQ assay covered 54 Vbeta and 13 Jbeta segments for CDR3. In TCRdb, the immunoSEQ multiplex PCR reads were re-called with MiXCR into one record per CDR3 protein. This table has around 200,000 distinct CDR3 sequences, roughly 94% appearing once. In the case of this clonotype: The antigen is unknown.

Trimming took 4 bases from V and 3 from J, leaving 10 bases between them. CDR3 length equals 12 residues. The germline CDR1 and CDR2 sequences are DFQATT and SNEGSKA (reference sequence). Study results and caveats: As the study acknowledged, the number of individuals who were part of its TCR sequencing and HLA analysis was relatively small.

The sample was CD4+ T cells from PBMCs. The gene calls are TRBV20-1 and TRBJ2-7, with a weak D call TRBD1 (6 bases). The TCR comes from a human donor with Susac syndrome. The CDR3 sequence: CSANTGSYEQYF. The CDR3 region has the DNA TGCAGTGCTAATACAGGGAGCTACGAGCAGTACTTC.